This T cell receptor (beta chain) is drawn from a study of T cell repertoires in cytomegalovirus infection. Study in general: Public TCR beta signatures were indicative of both CMV infection and a matching HLA type.

The sample holds many counts of this clonotype. Between the trimmed V and J ends, which lost 4 bases and 7 bases, there was a span of 16 bases. The CDR3 totals 15 residues. Germline CDR1 reads MDHEN; CDR2 reads SYDVKM. TCRdb re-called the reads with MiXCR, one entry per CDR3 protein. The sample shows about 180,000 distinct CDR3 sequences, about 15% of them seen only once. The V call is TRBV28, the J call TRBJ1-4; D is possibly TRBD1 (6 bases). The sequencing input was PBMCs. The sequence derives from a human donor in good health (CMV status not recorded). Some clones in this sample may be carry-over from other donors' samples. The CDR3 nucleotides read TGTGCCAGCAGTTCCCGATGGGGGCTCGGTGAAAAACTGTTTTTT. Translation: CASSSRWGLGEKLFF.